The 5 T cell receptor beta chains presented below share a single source sample, sequenced in a study of shared clonotypes between healthy human individuals. Repertoires were generated with immunoSEQ multiplex PCR, while TCRdb's copy carries only in-frame clones and drops some. The sample records about 1 million clones, around four fifths being singletons. Sequenced input: memory CD4+ T cells sorted from blood. Subset denoted: CD45RA-negative fraction. These receptors originate from a man younger than 30 in good health.

This chain uses TRBV18 with TRBJ1-4; D unclear. The CDR3 totals 14 residues. V shed 0 bases and J shed 5 bases, with 7 bases lying between them. CDR1 KGHSH and CDR2 LQKENI come from the germline V gene. CDR3 sequence reads: CASSPPGDNEKLFF. The CDR3 region has the DNA TGTGCCAGCTCACCACCGGGAGACAATGAAAAACTGTTTTTT.

This clone was recorded a few times. This chain links TRBV4-3 with TRBJ2-7, with D hard to call. Germline-derived CDR1 and CDR2 are LGHNA and YSLEER. The CDR3 extends over 12 amino acids. In nucleotides, the CDR3 is TGCACGGAGTCCCAGGCCCCCTACGAGCAGTACTTC. This encodes CTESQAPYEQYF.

The V gene is TRBV5-1, the J gene TRBJ2-3, with 9 bases aligning to TRBD2. The length of the CDR3 is 15 residues. CDR1 is SGHRS and CDR2 is YFSETQ in the germline V gene. The J segment lost 4 bases and the V segment lost 1 base, leaving 4 bases of the junction unmatched. The CDR3 region has the DNA TGCGCCAGCAGCTTGAGCGGGGGGAAGGCAGATACGCAGTATTTT. Translating gives CASSLSGGKADTQYF.

V gene TRBV10-3 combines with J gene TRBJ2-1, with 9 bases fitting TRBD2. V trimming: 0 bases; J trimming: 7 bases; junction bases outside the gene matches: 1. Per the germline V gene, CDR1 is ENHRY and CDR2 is SYGVKD. The CDR3 consists of 14 residues. The CDR3 is CAISESSGRNEQFF. The CDR3 DNA sequence: TGTGCCATCAGTGAGTCGAGCGGGAGGAATGAGCAGTTCTTC.

This clone appeared a single time. The V call is TRBV4-1, the J call TRBJ2-3; no reliable D call. Germline V gives CDR1 MGHRA, CDR2 YSYEKL. The CDR3 runs to 14 residues. V was cut by 7 bases and J by 1 base, with 12 bases left in between. This CDR3 reads CASTSGRGTDTQYF. CDR3 sequence (DNA): TGCGCCAGCACCTCCGGGCGTGGCACAGATACGCAGTATTTT.